This entry lists 17 T cell receptor beta chains sequenced from one sample in a study of shared T cell receptors in the human thymus. Only in-frame clones appear in the TCRdb table, and some are missing; sequencing was by immunoSEQ multiplex PCR. The table shows about 660,000 clones, with 85% to 90% occurring only once. The same data also contributed to another study, on human thymus T cells.

The sequenced material came from thymocytes. These receptors all stem from a boy younger than two with a congenital heart defect.

The chain employs TRBV5-1 and TRBJ2-3; 14 bases align to TRBD2. The CDR3 has 16 amino acids. Germline values: CDR1 SGHRS, CDR2 YFSETQ. J gave up 8 bases and V 0 bases, and 5 bases lay outside the gene matches. Written as DNA, the CDR3 is TGCGCCAGCAGCTTGGCCGGGACTAGCGGGAGAGGTACGCAGTATTTT. Translating gives CASSLAGTSGRGTQYF.

The rearrangement joins TRBV6-6 to TRBJ2-3; 12 bases fit TRBD1. In germline, CDR1 is MNHNY, CDR2 SVGAGI (reference sequence). There are 15 residues in the CDR3. Trimming cost V 6 bases and J 4 bases; bases outside gene matches: 5. The DNA for the CDR3 is TGTGCCAGCAGCACCGGGACAGGGGGCTCAGATACGCAGTATTTT. Protein product: CASSTGTGGSDTQYF.

This clone was observed a handful of times. The chain joins TRBV30 to TRBJ2-2; 9 bases are shared with TRBD1. V shed 5 bases, J shed 13 bases, and the junction held 5 bases outside the gene matches. CDR1 is GTSNPN and CDR2 is SVGIG in the germline V gene (reference sequence). CDR3 length equals 11 residues. CDR3 region: CAWRQGVGLFF. The CDR3 nucleotides are TGTGCCTGGCGACAGGGGGTGGGGCTGTTTTTT.

In nucleotides, the CDR3 is TGTGCCAGCAGCTTAGGGGGCCGCGGAAGCCGCGACGAGCAGTACTTC. Its protein product is CASSLGGRGSRDEQYF. The chain carries TRBV11-2 and TRBJ2-7; maybe TRBD1 (5 bases). V shed 1 base and J shed 5 bases, with 18 bases lying between them. Germline V gene data show CDR1 as SGHAT and CDR2 as FQNNGV. The CDR3 consists of 16 residues.

This chain connects TRBV6-1 to TRBJ2-3; no reliable D call. Per germline, CDR1 MNHNS and CDR2 SASEGT. Trimming removed 6 bases at V and 6 bases at J, with 19 bases between. This CDR3 spans 15 amino acids. This CDR3 reads CASRTVTARRDTQYF. The CDR3 nucleotides read TGTGCCAGCAGAACGGTGACGGCCCGCAGGGATACGCAGTATTTT.

This rearrangement joins TRBV5-6 to TRBJ2-5; 7 positions match TRBD1. Germline V gene sequence: CDR1 SGHDT, CDR2 YYEEEE. V was pared by 4 bases and J by 1 base, with 16 bases of the junction left unmatched. The CDR3 totals 18 residues. In DNA, the CDR3 is TGTGCCAGCAGCCTAAAAAACCGCCAGGGGGACCTCCAAGAGACCCAGTACTTC. Translated, it gives CASSLKNRQGDLQETQYF.

The chain employs TRBV6-4 and TRBJ2-1; weak D call: TRBD1 (5 bases). The CDR3 is made up of 14 amino acids. CDR1 and CDR2 from the germline V gene are MRHNA and SNTAGT. The ends were cut back, 2 bases at V and 3 bases at J, with 8 bases in the middle. This CDR3 is CASSDKGRYNEQFF. CDR3 sequence (DNA): TGTGCCAGCAGTGACAAGGGGCGCTACAATGAGCAGTTCTTC.

The chain uses TRBV29-1 and TRBJ2-2, with 13 bases lining up with TRBD2. CDR3 size: 15 residues. After removal of 6 bases from V and 3 bases from J, the junction contained 4 bases not matched to a gene. The germline V gene encodes CDR1 SQVTM and CDR2 ANQGSEA. The CDR3 here is CSVRGLAGDTGELFF. CDR3 in DNA: TGCAGCGTCCGAGGACTAGCGGGAGACACCGGGGAGCTGTTTTTT.

The chain employs TRBV14 and TRBJ2-2, with 7 bases that match TRBD2. The V gene's germline CDR1 is SGHDN and CDR2 FVKESK. The CDR3 runs to 19 residues. The ends lost 1 base at V and 2 bases at J; junction bases unmatched: 13. Here the CDR3 DNA reads TGTGCCAGCAGCCAAGTCGGGCGGCTAGCGGAGGGAAACACCGGGGAGCTGTTTTTT. Translating it yields CASSQVGRLAEGNTGELFF.

This clone came up a few times. The chain links TRBV27 to TRBJ2-2; 10 nucleotides align to TRBD1. CDR3 length equals 18 residues. CDR1 MNHEY and CDR2 SMNVEV come from the germline V gene (reference sequence). V lost 5 bases to trimming and J lost 3 bases; unmatched junction nucleotides: 12. CDR3 DNA: TGTGCCAGCAGTCCAGCCGTCGGACAGGGGGTGTACACCGGGGAGCTGTTTTTT. This gives the protein CASSPAVGQGVYTGELFF.

This chain connects TRBV15 to TRBJ2-7; D is unclear. Germline assignment: CDR1 LNHNV and CDR2 YYDKDF (reference sequence). The CDR3 covers 13 residues. V gave up 0 bases and J gave up 4 bases, with 7 bases separating them. The CDR3 reads CATSRDTGYEQYF. The CDR3 bases are TGTGCCACCAGCAGAGATACCGGGTACGAGCAGTACTTC. Full variable domain (outside the CDR3, taken from reference TRBV15 and TRBJ2-7): DAMVIQNPRYQVTQFGKPVTLSCSQTLNHNVMYWYQQKSSQAPKLLFHYYDKDFNNEADTPDNFQSRRPNTSFCFLDIRSPGLGDTAMYLCATSRDTGYEQYFGPGTRLTVT.

The chain employs TRBV6-6 and TRBJ2-7; TRBD2 agrees at 8 bases. Germline CDR1 is MNHNY and CDR2 is SVGAGI (reference sequence). Trimming removed 0 bases from V and 2 bases from J; junction bases left unmatched: 6. The CDR3 runs to 16 residues. CDR3 sequence reads: CASSYSFREGAYEQYF. The CDR3 DNA reads as TGTGCCAGCAGTTACTCTTTCCGGGAGGGCGCCTACGAGCAGTACTTC.

The V call is TRBV7-2, the J call TRBJ2-7; 8 bases line up with TRBD1. Germline loops: CDR1 SGHTA, CDR2 FQGNSA. The CDR3 sequence is 19 residues long. Trimming cost V 0 bases and J 2 bases; bases outside gene matches: 15. In DNA form, the CDR3 reads TGTGCCAGCAGCTTAGCGCGATTGGGCTCCGGGACAGGCCCCTACGAGCAGTACTTC. Protein: CASSLARLGSGTGPYEQYF.

The chain employs TRBV27 and TRBJ1-4, with 11 bases lining up with TRBD1. With 7 bases clipped from V and 8 bases from J, the junction kept 6 bases outside the gene matches. CDR3 length equals 14 residues. Germline CDR1 and CDR2: MNHEY and SMNVEV (reference sequence). CDR3 nucleotides: TGTGCCAGCAAGCCGGACAGGGGGCACGAAAAACTGTTTTTT. It is translated as CASKPDRGHEKLFF. Full variable domain (remainder filled in from reference TRBV27 and TRBJ1-4): EAQVTQNPRYLITVTGKKLTVTCSQNMNHEYMSWYRQDPGLGLRQIYYSMNVEVTDKGDVPEGYKVSRKEKRNFPLILESPSPNQTSLYFCASKPDRGHEKLFFGSGTQLSVL.

The chain couples TRBV10-1 to TRBJ2-5; a weak D match, TRBD1 (5 bases). This CDR3 region has 13 residues. Trimming left V 5 bases short and J 1 base short, with 8 bases between. CDR1 is WNHNN and CDR2 is SYGVQD in the germline V gene (reference sequence). The CDR3 is CASSRGFQETQYF. CDR3 DNA: TGCGCCAGCAGTAGGGGTTTCCAAGAGACCCAGTACTTC.

The CDR3: CASSQGRRIGTEAFF. The DNA of the CDR3 is TGCGCCAGCAGCCAAGGTCGGAGGATCGGGACTGAAGCTTTCTTT. This chain uses TRBV4-1 with TRBJ1-1, with D hard to call. The CDR3 extends over 15 amino acids. The V gene lost 1 base and the J gene lost 5 bases, with 14 bases spanning the gap. CDR1 MGHRA and CDR2 YSYEKL come from the germline V gene.

V gene TRBV4-2 combines with J gene TRBJ2-7; weak D call: TRBD2 (6 bases). CDR1 is LGHNA, CDR2 YNFKEQ, per germline. The V gene lost 0 bases and the J gene lost 5 bases, with 14 bases spanning the gap. The CDR3 is 15 amino acids. CDR3 nucleotides: TGTGCCAGCAGCCAAGATAGTACGACTAGGGACGAGCAGTACTTC. Translated, it gives CASSQDSTTRDEQYF.